This TCR beta chain was retrieved from a study of T cells in Graves' hyperthyroidism and ophthalmopathy. This clonotype came up many times. Its target is not known. The investigators amplified TCR beta CDR3 regions from RNA transcripts. HTBI primers were used for first-round RT-PCR of the TCR CDR3. Using its own MiXCR run on the multiplex PCR reads, TCRdb lists one record per CDR3 protein. The sample includes about 550,000 distinct CDR3 sequences, about 20% of them seen just once. Losses at the gene ends were 6 bases for V and 5 bases for J; bases not matched to a gene: 4. The CDR3 runs 13 residues. Germline V gives CDR1 DFQATT, CDR2 SNEGSKA (reference sequence). Overall study results and limits: Among clonotypes expanded in thyroid above 0.001, most were also found in blood.

The source of this sequence is a man between 18 and 29 years old with Graves' hyperthyroidism. Material: blood. This chain joins TRBV20-1 and TRBJ1-2; 12 bases are a match to TRBD1. The CDR3 here is CSAPGQGAYGYTF. CDR3 DNA sequence: TGCAGTGCCCCGGGACAGGGGGCGTATGGCTACACCTTC.